The 5 T cell receptor beta chains given below trace back to one sample, sequenced in a study of blood T cells in healthy people across ages. A second PCR, run for 7 to 11 cycles, used a sample-barcoded 5' primer plus a J-beta primer mix. A single record per CDR3 protein comes from TCRdb applying MiXCR to the 5' RACE reads. The table shows over 1,500,000 distinct CDR3 sequences, with around 50% occurring only once. The specimen was blood. The source is a woman between 40 and 50 years old in good health.

This clonotype was seen more than once but under ten times. This sequence joins TRBV4-2 and TRBJ2-3, with 7 bases aligning to TRBD2. The CDR3 length is 16 residues. With V trimmed by 3 bases and J by 4 bases, 10 bases remained unmatched. Germline V gene sequence: CDR1 LGHNA, CDR2 YNFKEQ. The CDR3 reads CASSQKSGVGADTQYF. The CDR3 nucleotides read TGTGCCAGCAGCCAGAAAAGCGGGGTGGGGGCAGATACGCAGTATTTT.

Concerning this clonotype itself: A read error may produce the germline difference seen at one junction end. This CDR3 is CATSRDPGTGTVTQYF. The CDR3 nucleotides are TGTGCCACCAGCAGAGATCCGGGGACCGGCACAGTTACGCAGTATTTT. The chain joins TRBV15 to TRBJ2-3; tentatively, D is TRBD1 or TRBD2 (5 bases each). Germline assignment: CDR1 LNHNV and CDR2 YYDKDF (reference sequence). CDR3 length: 16 residues.

The chain links TRBV7-2 to TRBJ2-1; TRBD2 aligns across 10 bases. This CDR3 has 16 amino acids. Germline-derived CDR1 and CDR2 are SGHTA and FQGNSA. Germline trimming cut 4 bases from V and 4 bases from J; bases unmatched to any gene: 7. CDR3 coding DNA: TGTGCCAGCAGCTATCTCACTAGCGGGGCTTACAATGAGCAGTTCTTC. Its protein is CASSYLTSGAYNEQFF.

The chain recombines TRBV5-1 with TRBJ2-7; D may be TRBD1 (6 bases). The germline V gene has CDR1 SGHRS and CDR2 YFSETQ. Trimming shortened V by 3 bases and J by 3 bases, and 16 bases separated the two germline ends. The CDR3 sequence is 15 residues long. The CDR3 region has the DNA TGCGCCAGCAGCTGGGATGGGACATCCTACTACGAGCAGTACTTC. This translates into CASSWDGTSYYEQYF.

This clonotype was seen only once. The V gene is TRBV7-2, the J gene TRBJ2-2; 7 nucleotides align to TRBD2. V shed 3 bases, J shed 4 bases, and the junction held 8 bases outside the gene matches. The CDR3 has 16 amino acids. CDR1 is SGHTA, CDR2 FQGNSA, per germline. CDR3 DNA sequence: TGTGCCAGCAGCTTTGATAAGAGCGGGATCACCGGGGAGCTGTTTTTT. Protein: CASSFDKSGITGELFF.